The subject of this entry is one T cell receptor (beta chain). The table came from immunoSEQ multiplex PCR; TCRdb's copy has only in-frame clones and leaves some out. The sample lists about 72,000 clones; 86% were seen once. The data stem from a study of PD-L1 blockade in urothelial cancer. Germline assignment: CDR1 MGHRA and CDR2 YSYEKL. Trimming removed 5 bases from V and 3 bases from J; junction bases left unmatched: 8. The CDR3 totals 16 residues. Time point indicated: pretreatment peripheral blood. The chain carries TRBV4-1 and TRBJ2-2; 8 nucleotides align to TRBD1. Specimen: PBMCs, collected around atezolizumab (anti-PD-L1) treatment. This receptor was obtained from a man in his 60s with urothelial cancer. The CDR3 protein is CASSKRQGTDTGELFF. The DNA of the CDR3 is TGCGCCAGCAGCAAAAGACAGGGGACGGACACCGGGGAGCTGTTTTTT.